The 26 T cell receptor beta chains listed next were all sequenced from one sample in a study of blood T cells in healthy people across ages (dated by TCRdb to the mid-2010s). Libraries came from 5' RACE. Sequencing relied on an Illumina HiSeq 2500. A second PCR of 7 to 11 cycles was performed with a sample-barcoded 5' primer and a J-beta primer mix. Starting from the raw public reads, TCRdb applied fastp trimming at Q25, assembled clones with MiXCR and retained in-frame beta chains. Every entry covers one CDR3 protein and lists the most common genes and DNA from its rows. In all, the sample holds 1.5 million to 2 million distinct CDR3 sequences, and 28% of those were seen once. Jointly, the top ten make up roughly 8% of the sample. What was sequenced was blood. These TCRs come from a woman aged 25-40 years in good health.

This clonotype was found a few times. V usage is TRBV6-1 and J usage is TRBJ2-7; possibly TRBD1 for D (6 bases). The CDR3 has 16 amino acids. The germline CDR1 and CDR2 sequences are MNHNS and SASEGT. V lost 4 bases, J lost 2 bases, and 18 bases lay in between. The CDR3 nucleotides read TGTGCCAGCAGTGGACCCACCGGGACAAGAGCCTACGAGCAGTACTTC. Its translation: CASSGPTGTRAYEQYF.

This clonotype has more than one count but fewer than ten. The genes are TRBV7-9 and TRBJ1-3, with TRBD1 matching over 9 bases. V shed 5 bases, J shed 3 bases, and the junction held 5 bases outside the gene matches. The germline V gene encodes CDR1 SEHNR and CDR2 FQNEAQ (reference sequence). There are 15 residues in the CDR3. CDR3 DNA: TGTGCCAGCAGCCCACAGGGGGCGAGTGGAAACACCATATATTTT. The encoded protein is CASSPQGASGNTIYF.

There are a few counts of this clonotype. J is TRBJ2-1 and V is TRBV5-1, with 8 bases identical to TRBD2. This CDR3 is 14 amino acids long. V gave up 2 bases and J gave up 8 bases; unmatched junction bases: 6. CDR1 SGHRS and CDR2 YFSETQ come from the germline V gene. As DNA, the CDR3 is TGCGCCAGCAGCTTAAGGACTAGCCCCGATGAGCAGTTCTTC. Its protein product is CASSLRTSPDEQFF.

On this clonotype itself: With a much larger clone just one base away, this may be a read error. The chain combines TRBV12-3 or TRBV12-4 with TRBJ2-5; no clear D. The CDR3 is 12 residues long. CDR3 nucleotides: TGTGCCGGCAGTTTAGTCAGTCAGACCCAGTACTTC. Protein product: CAGSLVSQTQYF.

The V and J genes are TRBV29-1 and TRBJ2-1, with TRBD1 identical over 8 bases. Trimming took 5 bases from V and 9 from J; bases not matched to a gene: 3. CDR3 size: 11 residues. Germline-derived CDR1 and CDR2 are SQVTM and ANQGSEA. The CDR3 nucleotides are TGCAGCGTTTACAGGGGGACTGAGCAGTTCTTC. The encoded protein is CSVYRGTEQFF.

This clonotype turned up a few times. The chain has TRBV7-9 and TRBJ2-1; possible D gene TRBD1, 6 bases. CDR3 size: 15 residues. Trimming stripped 8 bases from V and 5 bases from J, with 19 bases between. Germline loops: CDR1 SEHNR, CDR2 FQNEAQ (reference sequence). The DNA for the CDR3 is TGTGCCAGCGGCCCATCAGGGGTCAACCACAATGAGCAGTTCTTC. Translated, it gives CASGPSGVNHNEQFF.

This clonotype was observed a few times. The gene calls are TRBV6-6 and TRBJ2-7, with D possibly being TRBD1 (6 bases). Germline CDR1 and CDR2: MNHNY and SVGAGI (reference sequence). Trimming took off 5 bases at V and 5 bases at J, with 13 bases between the two ends. This CDR3 is 13 amino acids long. The CDR3 protein is CASSPGTIDEQYF. CDR3 coding DNA: TGTGCCAGCAGTCCCGGGACAATCGACGAGCAGTACTTC.

The chain couples TRBV20-1 to TRBJ2-7; 7 nucleotides match TRBD1. The V segment lost 6 bases and the J segment 7 bases; nucleotides outside the gene matches: 15. Germline CDR1 and CDR2: DFQATT and SNEGSKA (reference sequence). The CDR3 is made up of 14 amino acids. The CDR3 is CSADRGQDMGEQYF. The CDR3 region has the DNA TGCAGTGCCGACAGAGGACAGGACATGGGGGAGCAGTACTTC.

This clonotype was seen more than once but under ten times. The chain links TRBV12-3 or TRBV12-4 to TRBJ2-1; tentative D call: TRBD2 (5 bases). V gave up 2 bases and J gave up 6 bases, with 11 bases separating them. This CDR3 contains 14 residues. In DNA form, the CDR3 reads TGTGCCAGCAGTTTAAGTTCTCGGGGCAATGAGCAGTTCTTC. As protein: CASSLSSRGNEQFF.

In its sample, this clonotype was seen a few times. The chain employs TRBV24-1 and TRBJ1-2; D is ambiguous. Germline CDR1 reads KGHDR; CDR2 reads SFDVKD. With 5 bases removed from V and 4 bases from J, the gap between germline ends came to 10 bases. The CDR3 is 13 amino acids. The CDR3 reads CATSAGPIYGYTF. Here the CDR3 DNA reads TGTGCCACCAGTGCCGGACCGATCTATGGCTACACCTTC.

The chain carries TRBV7-2 and TRBJ2-7; D gene uncertain. The germline gives CDR1 SGHTA, CDR2 FQGNSA. V was pared by 5 bases and J by 4 bases, with 9 bases between. This CDR3 is built from 12 residues. The DNA for the CDR3 is TGTGCCAGCAGCCATGGGTTTTACGAGCAGTACTTC. Translating it yields CASSHGFYEQYF. The whole variable domain, remainder taken from reference TRBV7-2 and TRBJ2-7, is GAGVSQSPSNKVTEKGKDVELRCDPISGHTALYWYRQSLGQGLEFLIYFQGNSAPDKSGLPSDRFSAERTGGSVSTLTIQRTQQEDSAVYLCASSHGFYEQYFGPGTRLTVT.

The chain recombines TRBV6-2 or TRBV6-3 with TRBJ1-2; D is uncertain. Germline CDR1 is MNHEY and CDR2 is SVGEGT. V dropped 4 bases and J dropped 3 bases, with 15 bases sitting between them. CDR3 size: 15 residues. CDR3 protein: CASSSPRAGDYGYTF. CDR3 sequence (DNA): TGTGCCAGCAGTTCTCCGAGGGCGGGCGACTATGGCTACACCTTC.

This clonotype was detected many times. The rearrangement joins TRBV29-1 to TRBJ2-1; 9 bases align to TRBD2. The ends lost 4 bases at V and 7 bases at J; junction bases unmatched: 8. Germline V CDR1 and CDR2: SQVTM, ANQGSEA. This CDR3 is 14 amino acids long. The CDR3 coding sequence is TGCAGCGTTGTTTCGGGCGGGAGGGGGAATGAGCAGTTCTTC. Translating it yields CSVVSGGRGNEQFF.

This chain joins TRBV7-2 and TRBJ2-7; D is ambiguous. Germline V gene data show CDR1 as SGHTA and CDR2 as FQGNSA. Trimming took off 5 bases at V and 0 bases at J, with 14 bases between the two ends. CDR3 length equals 15 residues. CDR3 coding DNA: TGTGCCAGCAGCCCCCTCGACCGGAGCTCCTACGAGCAGTACTTC. This encodes CASSPLDRSSYEQYF.

V gene TRBV2 combines with J gene TRBJ2-3; D unclear. The germline V gene encodes CDR1 SNHLY and CDR2 FYNNEI. The V end lost 2 bases, the J end lost 0 bases, and 9 bases lay between the germline ends. The CDR3 is 15 residues long. Written as DNA, the CDR3 is TGTGCCAGCAGTGAACAGTTCCTAAGCACAGATACGCAGTATTTT. Amino acid sequence: CASSEQFLSTDTQYF.

This clonotype was detected a few times. The DNA for the CDR3 is TGTGCCAGCAGTTTGGGGACAGTTGGAGCCGAAAAACTGTTTTTT. It is translated as CASSLGTVGAEKLFF. The chain combines TRBV28 with TRBJ1-4; the match to TRBD1 covers 7 bases. CDR1 is MDHEN, CDR2 SYDVKM, per germline. The CDR3 spans 15 residues. V was pared by 3 bases and J by 8 bases, with 9 bases of the junction left unmatched.

This clonotype was counted between two and nine times. This sequence joins TRBV27 and TRBJ1-2; D is undetermined. The germline V gene encodes CDR1 MNHEY and CDR2 SMNVEV (reference sequence). The CDR3 is 14 residues long. V was trimmed by 7 bases and J by 0 bases, leaving 12 bases between them. The CDR3 bases are TGTGCCAGCAAAAATGAGGGAGCTAACTATGGCTACACCTTC. Its translation: CASKNEGANYGYTF.

This clonotype was recorded a few times. This chain uses TRBV20-1 with TRBJ1-2; D is undetermined. The CDR3 runs to 14 residues. The germline gives CDR1 DFQATT, CDR2 SNEGSKA (reference sequence). The V and J ends lost 0 bases and 2 bases respectively, with 10 bases between them. The CDR3 here is CSARDGDGNYGYTF. As DNA, the CDR3 is TGCAGTGCTAGAGATGGAGACGGCAACTATGGCTACACCTTC.

This clonotype was observed a handful of times. This chain uses TRBV20-1 with TRBJ2-7, with 11 bases aligning to TRBD2. Trimming cost V 3 bases and J 5 bases; bases outside gene matches: 15. Germline CDR1 DFQATT, CDR2 SNEGSKA (reference sequence). The CDR3 has 17 residues. In nucleotides, the CDR3 is TGCAGTGCTAGCTCTCCGGTGCTAGCGGGGGGAGGGAACGAGCAGTACTTC. Its translation: CSASSPVLAGGGNEQYF.

This clonotype was seen at least ten times. The chain combines TRBV5-1 with TRBJ2-3, with TRBD1 as a possible D gene (5 bases). The CDR3 totals 16 residues. From germline, CDR1 is SGHRS and CDR2 YFSETQ. V lost 0 bases to trimming and J lost 2 bases, with 13 bases between them. The CDR3 is CASSLGATAITDTQYF. The CDR3 nucleotides read TGCGCCAGCAGCTTGGGGGCGACAGCGATCACAGATACGCAGTATTTT.

V and J are TRBV7-2 and TRBJ1-5; D possibly corresponds to TRBD1 (5 bases). V was pared by 1 base and J by 4 bases, with 11 bases between. Germline CDR1 reads SGHTA; CDR2 reads FQGNSA. This CDR3 has 15 residues. In nucleotides, the CDR3 is TGTGCCAGCAGCTTAGGGGGCCAGGAGAATCAGCCCCAGCATTTT. This sequence encodes CASSLGGQENQPQHF. Variable domain in full (rest from reference TRBV7-2 and TRBJ1-5): GAGVSQSPSNKVTEKGKDVELRCDPISGHTALYWYRQSLGQGLEFLIYFQGNSAPDKSGLPSDRFSAERTGGSVSTLTIQRTQQEDSAVYLCASSLGGQENQPQHFGDGTRLSIL.

This chain uses TRBV6-1 with TRBJ1-4, with D possibly TRBD1 on 6 matching bases. The CDR3 totals 17 residues. Germline CDR1 MNHNS, CDR2 SASEGT. The V and J ends lost 3 bases and 2 bases respectively, with 16 bases between them. The CDR3 sequence is CASSEISWTATNEKLFF. The CDR3 DNA reads as TGTGCCAGCAGTGAGATCTCTTGGACAGCTACTAATGAAAAACTGTTTTTT.

On this clonotype: This sequence may be a read error, since a much larger clone differs from it by one base. This rearrangement joins TRBV15 to TRBJ2-7; D unclear. Germline CDR1 is LNHNV and CDR2 is YYDKDF (reference sequence). This CDR3 comprises 13 residues. The CDR3 loop is CVTSKSSSYEQYF. In DNA, the CDR3 is TGTGTCACCAGCAAGTCGAGTTCCTACGAGCAGTACTTC.

The rearrangement joins TRBV20-1 to TRBJ2-6; maybe TRBD2 (5 bases). Deletions cut 0 bases from V and 8 bases from J, with 11 bases between. The CDR3 length is 14 residues. CDR1 is DFQATT and CDR2 is SNEGSKA in the germline V gene (reference sequence). The CDR3 nucleotides read TGCAGTGCTAGAGATGGTCGGGGAACCAACGTCCTGACTTTC. This encodes CSARDGRGTNVLTF.

This clonotype has ten or more counts. The chain recombines TRBV6-5 with TRBJ1-2, with D perhaps TRBD1 (5 bases). CDR3 size: 13 residues. Germline V CDR1 and CDR2: MNHEY, SVGAGI. The V and J ends lost 4 bases and 6 bases respectively, with 12 bases between them. The CDR3 here is CASSSSGRDGYTF. The CDR3, as DNA: TGTGCCAGCAGTTCCTCAGGGCGGGATGGCTACACCTTC.

The rearrangement joins TRBV10-3 to TRBJ1-2; D call uncertain. The CDR3 is 14 residues long. Germline V gives CDR1 ENHRY, CDR2 SYGVKD. V shed 7 bases and J shed 1 base, with 13 bases lying between them. CDR3: CAITGPARNYGYTF. The CDR3 coding sequence is TGTGCCATCACTGGCCCAGCCCGTAACTATGGCTACACCTTC.